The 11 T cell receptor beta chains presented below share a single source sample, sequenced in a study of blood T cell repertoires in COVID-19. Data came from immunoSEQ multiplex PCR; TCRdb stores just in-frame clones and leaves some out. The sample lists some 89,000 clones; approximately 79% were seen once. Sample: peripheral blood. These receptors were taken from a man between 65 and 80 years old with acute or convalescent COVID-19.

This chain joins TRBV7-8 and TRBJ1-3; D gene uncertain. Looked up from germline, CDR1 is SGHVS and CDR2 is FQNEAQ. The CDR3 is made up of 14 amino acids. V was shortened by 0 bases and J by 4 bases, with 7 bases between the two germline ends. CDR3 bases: TGTGCCAGCAGCTTAGCGCAGGCAGGAAACACCATATATTTT. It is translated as CASSLAQAGNTIYF.

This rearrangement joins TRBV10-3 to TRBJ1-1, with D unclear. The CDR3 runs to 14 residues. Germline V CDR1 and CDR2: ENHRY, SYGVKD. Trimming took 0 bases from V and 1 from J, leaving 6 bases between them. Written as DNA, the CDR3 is TGTGCCATCAGTGAGTCGATAGAGAACACTGAAGCTTTCTTT. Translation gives CAISESIENTEAFF.

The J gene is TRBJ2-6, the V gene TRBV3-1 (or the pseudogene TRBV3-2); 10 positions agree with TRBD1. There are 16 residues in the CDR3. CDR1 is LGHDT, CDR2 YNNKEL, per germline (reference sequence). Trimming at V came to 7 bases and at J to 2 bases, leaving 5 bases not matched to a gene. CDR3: CASTLTGGAGANVLTF. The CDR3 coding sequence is TGTGCCAGCACCCTGACAGGGGGCGCTGGGGCCAACGTCCTGACTTTC.

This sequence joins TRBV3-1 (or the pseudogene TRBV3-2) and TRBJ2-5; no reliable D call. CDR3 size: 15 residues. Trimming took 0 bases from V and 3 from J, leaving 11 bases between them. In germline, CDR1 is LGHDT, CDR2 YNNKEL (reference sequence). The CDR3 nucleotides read TGTGCCAGCAGCCAAGAGTTGACTGGAGAAGAGACCCAGTACTTC. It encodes CASSQELTGEETQYF.

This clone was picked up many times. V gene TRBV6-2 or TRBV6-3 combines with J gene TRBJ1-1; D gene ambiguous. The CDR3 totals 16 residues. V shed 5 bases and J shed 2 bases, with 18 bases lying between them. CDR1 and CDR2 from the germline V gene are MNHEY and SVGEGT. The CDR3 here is CASSHRGTEQNTEAFF. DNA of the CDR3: TGTGCCAGCAGTCACCGGGGAACCGAACAAAACACTGAAGCTTTCTTT.

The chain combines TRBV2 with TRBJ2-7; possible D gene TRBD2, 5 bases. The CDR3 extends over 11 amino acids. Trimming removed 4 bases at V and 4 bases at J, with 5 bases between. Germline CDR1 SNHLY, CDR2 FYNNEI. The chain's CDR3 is CASSGRYEQYV. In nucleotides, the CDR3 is TGTGCCAGCAGTGGGAGGTACGAGCAGTACGTC.

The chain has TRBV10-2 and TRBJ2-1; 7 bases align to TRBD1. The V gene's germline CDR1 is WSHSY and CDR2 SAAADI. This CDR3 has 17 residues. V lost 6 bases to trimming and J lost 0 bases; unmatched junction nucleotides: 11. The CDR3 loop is CASSFPRTGDSYNEQFF. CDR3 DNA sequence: TGCGCCAGCAGCTTCCCCCGGACAGGAGACTCCTACAATGAGCAGTTCTTC.

The CDR3 region has the DNA TGTGCCAGCAGTGGATGGACAGGTCAGGATGAGCAGTTCTTC. This gives the protein CASSGWTGQDEQFF. The chain is built from TRBV2 and TRBJ2-1, with TRBD1 identical over 7 bases. Germline trimming cut 4 bases from V and 8 bases from J; bases unmatched to any gene: 8. There are 14 residues in the CDR3. CDR1 is SNHLY, CDR2 FYNNEI, per germline.

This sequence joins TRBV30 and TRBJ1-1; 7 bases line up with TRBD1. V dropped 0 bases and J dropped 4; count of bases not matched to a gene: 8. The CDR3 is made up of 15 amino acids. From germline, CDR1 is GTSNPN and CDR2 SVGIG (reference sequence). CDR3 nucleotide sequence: TGTGCCTGGAGTGTACCCACAGGGGAGGTCACTGAAGCTTTCTTT. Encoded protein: CAWSVPTGEVTEAFF.

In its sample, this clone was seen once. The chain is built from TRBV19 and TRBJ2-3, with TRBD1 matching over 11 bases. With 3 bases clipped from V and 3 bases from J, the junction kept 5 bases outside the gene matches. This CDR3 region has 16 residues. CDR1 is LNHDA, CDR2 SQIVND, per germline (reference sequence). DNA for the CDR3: TGTGCCAGTAGTATCATTGGGACAGGGGGTACAGATACGCAGTATTTT. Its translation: CASSIIGTGGTDTQYF.

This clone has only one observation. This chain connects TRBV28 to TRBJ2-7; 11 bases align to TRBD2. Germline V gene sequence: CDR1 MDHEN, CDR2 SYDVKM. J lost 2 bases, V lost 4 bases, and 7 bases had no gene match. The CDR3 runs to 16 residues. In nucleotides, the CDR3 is TGTGCCAGCAGTTCGATACTAGCGGGGGATCCCTACGAGCAGTACGTC. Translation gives CASSSILAGDPYEQYV.